This TCR beta chain originates from a study of cytomegalovirus exposure and HLA in healthy donors (dated by TCRdb to 2016 to 2017). Looking at the study overall: According to an earlier analysis of 587 of the donors, roughly 180 million T cells yielded 95 million to 140 million unique TCR beta sequences and roughly 280 Gb of sequence data. The study used immunosequencing to profile the T cell repertoires of approximately 650 subjects and linked those repertoires to cytomegalovirus serostatus. A later analysis re-analyzed previously published TCR beta repertoires from roughly 690 donors and added high-resolution HLA genotyping to study TCR occurrence patterns. Every repertoire in the discovery cohort had been generated on one and the same sequencing platform. The number of donors typed differed by locus, with 629-630 for A, B, C, DRB1 and DQB1, roughly 550 for DQA1, approximately 580 for DPA1, and 472 for DPB1. The study aimed to test whether signatures of past pathogen exposure could be identified by cataloging public T cell receptors. In the later analysis, no new phenotypic data were used to find candidate immune exposures; instead, reliance was placed on TCR beta sequences and their occurrence across donors. To predict cytomegalovirus infection status, the study brought together high-throughput TCR immunosequencing, statistical association of individual TCRs with disease status, and machine learning. A later genetic analysis took genome-wide SNP genotypes for about three fifths of the roughly 670 donors and used that subset as a discovery cohort. HLA typing covered class I and class II loci at four-digit resolution. Approximately 300 gigabases of sequencing data and approximately 92 million unique TCR sequences made up an early release that covered approximately 650 HLA-typed donors. Of the roughly 400 genotyped donors, roughly 76% were placed in the genetic ancestry cluster associated with self-reported Caucasian donors. Besides the first cohort of some 670 subjects, a separate validation cohort made up of around 120 different subjects was used. On average, about 240,000 unique TCR beta nucleotide sequences were sequenced per donor among roughly 430 genotyped donors of the cohort, with roughly 19% of those sequences being non-productive. Roughly five DR-DQ haplotypes were treated as single units for association and clustering because of strong linkage in the cohort. An earlier analysis of some 600 of the donors applied high-throughput TCR beta sequencing to assess whether each TCR beta V gene segment acted as functional or pseudogenic. Donor age, sex, ethnicity and CMV serostatus were collected together with the repertoire data. Study-wide conclusions, independent of this receptor: Because HLA typing was unavailable for some donors at each locus, only the typed subset was used in association tests. According to the authors, the approach could potentially be generalized to other disease states and immunological phenotypes. Several of the top co-occurrence clusters appeared to be linked to parvovirus B19, influenza, CMV and Epstein-Barr virus, according to a later analysis. Only TCR beta chains were sequenced in this cohort, and the absence of alpha or paired-chain data limited detectable features. The presence/absence analyses assumed that sequencing depth was roughly uniform across donors, and that assumption may not be true. According to a later analysis, TCR association rates differed among HLA loci, with DRB1 alleles showing the most associated TCRs and HLA-C alleles showing the fewest. A later genetic analysis associated a missense DCLRE1C variant with V-gene and J-gene trimming of TCR beta chains, and an independent cohort replicated the association. Linkage disequilibrium might explain the correlated functional status among segregating V segments, but an unknown experimental factor could not be excluded. The study gave a list of 150 to 200 TCR beta chains associated with cytomegalovirus. A few of the identified cytomegalovirus-associated TCR beta chains were confirmed in vitro to be specific for cytomegalovirus antigens. A later genetic analysis reported fewer N-insertions in productive TCRs among donors in an Asian-associated ancestry cluster than the approximately 700-donor mean. In a later analysis, HLA-associated TCR beta chains showed more clonal expansion and lower generation probabilities than non-associated chains that were equally common. A further reported finding was that TCR beta sequences accurately predicted the HLA-A and HLA-B alleles for most subjects in the first cohort. Most CMV-associated TCR beta chains appeared to be HLA-restricted in a later analysis, and the HLA associations seemed to be driven largely by CMV exposure. CMV serostatus was the only immune exposure information available for the cohort. Broadly in line with IMGT annotations, most TCR beta V segments showed up in productive rearrangements about 87% or about 30% of the time in an earlier analysis of under 700 of the donors. Over 15 rarely observed V segments, including chromosome 9 orphons, were excluded from the earlier analysis of almost 600 of the donors because counts were too low. The classifier was reported to diagnose cytomegalovirus status with high specificity and sensitivity in both the original and validation cohorts. When HLA alleles, especially DR and DQ, strongly co-occurred, attributing TCR associations to individual alleles was difficult. In a later analysis, some 17,000 TCR beta sequences were associated with specific HLA alleles at a false discovery rate of 0.05. A cluster of highly shared sequence variants was judged likely to represent a technical artifact of the sequencing pipeline. Some IMGT-functional V segments, including TRBV6-2 and TRBV6-3, could not be told apart with the 87-base-pair reads, so those segments were excluded. Most TCR sequences were seen in very few donors, while some public TCRs were found in many individuals.

Via the germline V gene (reference sequence), CDR1 is WNHNN and CDR2 SYGVQD. The junction carries 10 bases between V and J, which are trimmed by 0 bases and 1 base respectively. Including the terminal cysteine and phenylalanine, the CDR3 comprises 16 residues. Only the CDR3 region is kept as DNA, spanning 48 bases read in frame from base 1. The cohort was made up of roughly 670 healthy bone marrow donors. All cohort members were sampled while nominally healthy, although unrecorded immune exposures were likely present. The donor tested CMV seronegative and was one of the 352 seronegative cohort members. A peripheral blood sample was collected from each donor, and TCR beta sequencing was performed on peripheral blood mononuclear cells. Genomic DNA extraction from the blood cell samples was performed with the Qiagen DNeasy Blood Extraction Kit. As for this clone: Its antigen target is currently unknown. Per-base quality was not reported, and no clone a single base away is much larger than it.

The library relied on the immunoSEQ multiplex PCR assay. A mixture of 60 forward primers for TCR Vbeta segments and 13 reverse primers for TCR Jbeta segments was used in the multiplex PCR. The CDR3 region of rearranged TCR beta genes was amplified from genomic DNA by a multiplex PCR assay. Amplified TCR beta libraries were sequenced as 87-base-pair reads on the Illumina HiSeq System. The original methods were these. Across the roughly 700 repertoires, a later analysis counted some 81 million unique TCR beta chains, approximately 12 million of which were shared by at least two donors. Raw reads were error-corrected and collapsed into unique sequences with a nearest-neighbor algorithm that merged closely related sequences to remove PCR and sequencing errors. To assign V, D and J gene segments, CDR3 sequences were aligned to IMGT reference sequences. Each retained sequence needed at least a six-nucleotide match to both a V gene segment and a J gene segment. Rearrangements were classified as productive when the CDR3 lacked stop codons and remained in frame with V and J, and all other rearrangements were classified as non-productive. CDR3 was defined by IMGT convention, running from the second conserved V-encoded cysteine to the conserved J-encoded phenylalanine. Sequences without an unambiguous match to a single V gene segment were excluded from the earlier analysis of several hundred of the donors. In an earlier analysis of almost 600 of the donors, a V segment was called functional when productive rearrangements were above 56.7%, and segregating when the standard deviation between donors exceeded 5%. A statistical classification framework was developed to diagnose cytomegalovirus status using the catalog of TCR beta chain sequences. A later analysis assigned V and J genes by comparing TCR nucleotide sequences with IMGT/GENE-DB human TR gene sequences. In a later analysis, CDR3 sequences and most-parsimonious VDJ recombination scenarios were assigned using the TCRdist pipeline. In a later analysis, each TCR beta chain was defined by its CDR3 amino acid sequence together with its V-gene family, and reads without a unique V-gene family were excluded. As a way to deal with suspected cross-contamination and a sequencing artifact, a later analysis dropped hundreds of nucleotide sequences that were highly shared and had low generation probability. For each public chain, a later analysis derived a clonal expansion index from normalized ranks of inferred template counts within each repertoire. In a later analysis, generation probabilities were computed with a VDJ recombination model fitted to out-of-frame rearrangements, and the resulting probabilities were checked against IGoR. In a later analysis, hypergeometric tests were used to score TCR-TCR, TCR-HLA and TCR-CMV co-occurrence, with a repertoire-size bias correction applied to TCR pairs. To estimate false discovery rates, a later analysis permuted the HLA or CMV assignments 20 times. A later analysis grouped co-occurring TCRs with DBSCAN, adding TCRdist sequence similarity when clustering within HLA-allele-positive subsets. Repertoires with fewer than 30,000 or more than 120,000 public chains, plus five repertoires with anomalous nucleotide sharing, were excluded from co-occurrence clustering. Sourced from immuneACCESS, this table was stored by TCRdb with only in-frame sequences that have V and J called. A share of the clones is absent; for the studies checked, an unresolved V gene accounts for under half, and the remainder has no known explanation. V and J calls and clone size are copied from that table; D and trimming were computed from the DNA. This sample holds roughly 130,000 clones; approximately 86% were observed only once. The biggest ten clones account for under 2% of the sample.

The clonotype comes from a boy aged 5-17 years in good health and CMV-seronegative. Here the chain combines TRBV10-1 and TRBJ2-1; TRBD2 is possibly the D segment (5 matching bases). Sequencing was done on a sample of PBMCs. The CDR3 amino acid sequence is: CASSESRGLSYNEQFF. The nucleotides are TGCGCCAGCAGTGAGTCGAGAGGGTTATCCTACAATGAGCAGTTCTTC.